Below are 29 T cell receptor beta chains sequenced from a single sample in a study of T cell repertoires in cytomegalovirus infection. TCRdb passed the reads through MiXCR, listing each CDR3 protein once. The sample records approximately 590,000 distinct CDR3 sequences, almost 40% being singletons. Antigens for these TCRs are unknown. The input for sequencing was cultured PBMCs, taken from culture after CMV antigen stimulation. The receptors were sampled from a human donor in good health (CMV status not recorded). Some clones in this sample may be carry-over from other donors' samples.

This chain joins TRBV12-3 or TRBV12-4 and TRBJ2-3; the match to TRBD2 covers 12 bases. The junction had 9 bases not matched to a gene; V was cut back by 6 bases and J by 8 bases. The CDR3 runs to 15 residues. CDR3 coding DNA: TGTGCCAGCAGCCATAGCAGACTAGCGGGGGCTACGCAGTATTTT. Encoded protein: CASSHSRLAGATQYF.

This clonotype appeared a few times. The rearrangement uses TRBV7-2 and TRBJ1-6; the D gene is possibly TRBD1 (6 bases). Germline V gene lookup returns CDR1 SGHTA and CDR2 FQGNSA. CDR3 length: 17 residues. Trimming took 1 base from V and 8 from J, leaving 18 bases between them. CDR3 protein: CASSLGGQQGQDSPLHF. The DNA for the CDR3 is TGTGCCAGCAGCTTAGGAGGGCAACAGGGCCAGGATTCACCCCTCCACTTT.

The chain has TRBV7-2 and TRBJ1-2, with D maybe TRBD1 (5 bases). V was pared by 1 base and J by 4 bases, with 16 bases between. CDR1 is SGHTA, CDR2 FQGNSA, per germline. The CDR3 covers 16 residues. The CDR3 reads CASSLGPGREIYGYTF. CDR3 nucleotides: TGTGCCAGCAGCTTAGGTCCGGGGCGCGAAATCTATGGCTACACCTTC.

This clonotype has more than one count but fewer than ten. The rearrangement uses TRBV7-9 and TRBJ1-4; 11 bases align to TRBD1. Germline CDR1 SEHNR, CDR2 FQNEAQ (reference sequence). V lost 3 bases to trimming and J lost 5 bases; unmatched junction nucleotides: 5. CDR3 length equals 16 residues. In nucleotides, the CDR3 is TGTGCCAGCAGCTTGGACCGGACAGGGGGCAATGAAAAACTGTTTTTT. Translation gives CASSLDRTGGNEKLFF. Drawing the rest from reference TRBV7-9 and TRBJ1-4, the complete variable domain is DTGVSQNPRHKITKRGQNVTFRCDPISEHNRLYWYRQTLGQGPEFLTYFQNEAQLEKSRLLSDRFSAERPKGSFSTLEIQRTEQGDSAMYLCASSLDRTGGNEKLFFGSGTQLSVL.

The chain employs TRBV6-5 and TRBJ1-5; TRBD1 aligns across 7 bases. Germline loops: CDR1 MNHEY, CDR2 SVGAGI. The CDR3 loop spans 16 amino acids. V was pared by 4 bases and J by 2 bases, with 8 bases of the junction left unmatched. CDR3 nucleotide sequence: TGTGCCAGCAGTTCGCTTCGACAGGGCCGCAATCAGCCCCAGCATTTT. Protein: CASSSLRQGRNQPQHF.

The chain is built from TRBV6-5 and TRBJ2-7, with D perhaps matching TRBD2 (5 bases). The V gene's germline CDR1 is MNHEY and CDR2 SVGAGI. The CDR3 runs to 13 residues. V lost 6 bases to trimming and J lost 3 bases, with 12 bases between them. CDR3 coding DNA: TGTGCCAGCAGACGACTGGCGGGCTACGAGCAGTACTTC. Protein sequence: CASRRLAGYEQYF.

This rearrangement joins TRBV7-6 to TRBJ2-2; 10 nucleotides line up with TRBD2. J gave up 4 bases and V 7 bases, and 12 bases lay outside the gene matches. Looked up from germline, CDR1 is SGHVS and CDR2 is FNYEAQ. This CDR3 is built from 17 residues. The CDR3 loop is CASTERAGGPPTGELFF. CDR3 nucleotide sequence: TGTGCCAGCACCGAAAGAGCGGGAGGGCCGCCCACCGGGGAGCTGTTTTTT.

This sequence joins TRBV6-1 and TRBJ2-1; either TRBD1 or TRBD2 may fit D (5 bases each). V shed 7 bases and J shed 4 bases, with 20 bases lying between them. CDR1 is MNHNS, CDR2 SASEGT, per germline. The CDR3 sequence is 16 residues long. The CDR3 spells CASTTNWDPNYNEQFF. The CDR3 nucleotides read TGTGCCAGCACCACTAATTGGGACCCCAATTACAATGAGCAGTTCTTC.

This clonotype was observed a few times. The chain employs TRBV7-2 and TRBJ1-2; 8 nucleotides agree with TRBD1. The V gene end was trimmed by 5 bases and the J gene end by 3 bases; junction bases not matched to a gene: 2. Germline V lookup: CDR1 SGHTA, CDR2 FQGNSA. There are 13 residues in the CDR3. The CDR3 region is CASSVTGDYGYTF. The CDR3 DNA reads TGTGCCAGCAGCGTGACAGGGGACTATGGCTACACCTTC.

The V and J genes are TRBV28 and TRBJ2-2; D is undetermined. This CDR3 spans 13 amino acids. Germline V lookup: CDR1 MDHEN, CDR2 SYDVKM. Trimming took off 8 bases at V and 5 bases at J, with 12 bases between the two ends. The CDR3 bases are TGTGCCAGCCAAGTTTGGCGGACCGGGGAGCTGTTTTTT. Translating it yields CASQVWRTGELFF.

The genes are TRBV7-2 and TRBJ2-7; 13 bases fit TRBD2. J gave up 2 bases and V 5 bases, and 3 bases lay outside the gene matches. This CDR3 spans 15 amino acids. CDR1 is SGHTA and CDR2 is FQGNSA in the germline V gene. In nucleotides, the CDR3 is TGTGCCAGCAGCACGGGACTAGCGGGGCCCTACGAGCAGTACTTC. This sequence encodes CASSTGLAGPYEQYF.

This sequence joins TRBV6-2 or TRBV6-3 and TRBJ2-1, with 11 nucleotides matching TRBD2. The V gene end was trimmed by 1 base and the J gene end by 7 bases; junction bases not matched to a gene: 9. In germline, CDR1 is MNHEY, CDR2 SVGEGT. The CDR3 runs to 17 residues. This CDR3 reads CASSYWGSSSGRNEQFF. The CDR3 DNA is TGTGCCAGCAGTTACTGGGGATCCTCTAGCGGGAGGAATGAGCAGTTCTTC.

The chain combines TRBV7-2 with TRBJ2-5, with 7 bases fitting TRBD2. Trimming at V came to 2 bases and at J to 4 bases, leaving 10 bases not matched to a gene. CDR3 length: 16 residues. Germline loops: CDR1 SGHTA, CDR2 FQGNSA. The CDR3 sequence: CASSLHVGRYSETQYF. The CDR3 nucleotides read TGTGCCAGCAGCTTACATGTCGGGAGGTATTCAGAGACCCAGTACTTC.

This clonotype has more than one count but fewer than ten. The chain couples TRBV6-6 to TRBJ2-3, with 10 bases aligning to TRBD2. The V gene's germline CDR1 is MNHNY and CDR2 SVGAGI (reference sequence). Trimming took 2 bases from V and 6 from J; bases not matched to a gene: 5. The CDR3 is 15 amino acids. The CDR3 protein is CASSYERGGRDTQYF. The CDR3 DNA is TGTGCCAGCAGTTACGAGCGGGGGGGCCGGGATACGCAGTATTTT.

This clonotype appeared a few times. V is TRBV11-1 and J is TRBJ1-2, with no clear D. The germline V gene encodes CDR1 SGHAT and CDR2 FQDESV (reference sequence). This CDR3 has 13 amino acids. V lost 5 bases and J 7 bases, leaving 14 bases between the germline ends. The CDR3 nucleotides read TGTGCCAGCAGCGCCAGTACGTTGGGTGGCTACACCTTC. The encoded protein is CASSASTLGGYTF.

V and J are TRBV2 and TRBJ1-2, with 7 bases fitting TRBD1. J was trimmed by 1 base and V by 1 base; bases with no gene match: 0. The CDR3 has 14 residues. From germline, CDR1 is SNHLY and CDR2 FYNNEI. CDR3 protein: CASSEGQGNYGYTF. DNA for the CDR3: TGTGCCAGCAGTGAAGGACAGGGTAACTATGGCTACACCTTC.

Here the CDR3 reads CASSPPPAGNEQFF. The CDR3 bases are TGTGCCAGCAGCCCTCCCCCGGCGGGCAATGAGCAGTTCTTC. The genes are TRBV7-9 and TRBJ2-1; D might be TRBD2 (5 bases). This CDR3 contains 14 residues. Germline values: CDR1 SEHNR, CDR2 FQNEAQ (reference sequence). Trimming removed 5 bases at V and 6 bases at J, with 14 bases between.

This clonotype occurred many times. The V call is TRBV7-8, the J call TRBJ2-3, with D possibly matching TRBD2 (7 bases). Germline V lookup: CDR1 SGHVS, CDR2 FQNEAQ. The CDR3 consists of 17 residues. V was trimmed by 0 bases and J by 3 bases, leaving 16 bases between them. CDR3 nucleotide sequence: TGTGCCAGCAGCTTAGCCGCGGGGGCTAGGGGTACAGATACGCAGTATTTT. Translating gives CASSLAAGARGTDTQYF.

This chain uses TRBV28 with TRBJ1-5, with D tentatively TRBD1 (6 bases). Trimming took 3 bases from V and 6 from J, leaving 15 bases between them. This CDR3 has 15 residues. Per germline, CDR1 MDHEN and CDR2 SYDVKM. The CDR3 bases are TGTGCCAGCAGTTTCGCAGGGGCCAGGATTCAGCCCCAGCATTTT. Translated: CASSFAGARIQPQHF.

This chain joins TRBV29-1 and TRBJ2-1; TRBD2 might be the D (5 bases). With 6 bases removed from V and 1 base from J, the gap between germline ends came to 13 bases. Germline CDR1 is SQVTM and CDR2 is ANQGSEA. CDR3 length: 14 amino acids. The CDR3 nucleotides are TGCAGCGTCCCTGGACTGTCATCCTACAATGAGCAGTTCTTC. It yields the protein CSVPGLSSYNEQFF.

The chain links TRBV7-2 to TRBJ1-6; 9 nucleotides match TRBD1. This CDR3 region has 14 residues. The junction had 5 bases not matched to a gene; V was cut back by 5 bases and J by 9 bases. Germline CDR1 is SGHTA and CDR2 is FQGNSA. Here the CDR3 DNA reads TGTGCCAGCAGCGCAGACAGGGGGGGTTCACCCCTCCACTTT. The encoded protein is CASSADRGGSPLHF.

The chain carries TRBV10-3 and TRBJ2-6; no reliable D call. Germline CDR1 and CDR2: ENHRY and SYGVKD. The CDR3 contains 13 residues. Trimming took off 0 bases at V and 5 bases at J, with 2 bases between the two ends. The CDR3 here is CAISESRANVLTF. DNA of the CDR3: TGTGCCATCAGTGAGTCGAGGGCCAACGTCCTGACTTTC.

Here the CDR3 DNA reads TGTGCCAGCAGGACGGGGTTGAGCACAGATACGCAGTATTTT. Its translation is CASRTGLSTDTQYF. The rearrangement links TRBV6-5 to TRBJ2-3, with D perhaps TRBD2 (5 bases). Trimming left V 6 bases short and J 0 bases short, with 10 bases between. The V gene's germline CDR1 is MNHEY and CDR2 SVGAGI. The CDR3 spans 14 residues.

This chain uses TRBV2 with TRBJ2-1; 9 bases align to TRBD1. The CDR3 runs to 13 residues. V was clipped by 6 bases and J by 6 bases; unmatched bases: 3. CDR1 SNHLY and CDR2 FYNNEI come from the germline V gene. CDR3 sequence: CASSYRGLNEQFF. In nucleotides, the CDR3 is TGTGCCAGCAGCTACAGGGGGCTCAATGAGCAGTTCTTC. Using reference TRBV2 and TRBJ2-1 for the parts outside the CDR3, the full variable domain is EPEVTQTPSHQVTQMGQEVILRCVPISNHLYFYWYRQILGQKVEFLVSFYNNEISEKSEIFDDQFSVERPDGSNFTLKIRSTKLEDSAMYFCASSYRGLNEQFFGPGTRLTVL.

CDR3: CASSRGAGETQYF. CDR3 in DNA: TGTGCCAGTAGTCGGGGGGCAGGGGAGACCCAGTACTTC. This chain uses TRBV19 with TRBJ2-5, with D tentatively TRBD2 (7 bases). V lost 5 bases, J lost 5 bases, and 12 bases lay in between. The CDR3 extends over 13 amino acids. Germline V gives CDR1 LNHDA, CDR2 SQIVND (reference sequence).

This chain links TRBV10-3 with TRBJ2-2, with 10 bases that match TRBD1. Germline V CDR1 and CDR2: ENHRY, SYGVKD. The ends lost 10 bases at V and 9 bases at J; junction bases unmatched: 8. The CDR3 is made up of 13 amino acids. CDR3 protein: CATGQGGGRELFF. Here the CDR3 DNA reads TGTGCCACAGGACAGGGGGGTGGCCGGGAGCTGTTTTTT.

In this sample, this clonotype turned up a few times. V gene TRBV6-2 or TRBV6-3 combines with J gene TRBJ1-6; D is uncertain. CDR3 length equals 14 residues. V lost 6 bases and J lost 5, with 11 bases in between. Per germline, CDR1 MNHEY and CDR2 SVGEGT. For the CDR3, the DNA is TGTGCCAGCAGGGGCAACCGGAATAATTCACCCCTCCACTTT. Translation: CASRGNRNNSPLHF.

CDR3 nucleotides: TGTGCCAGCAGCGCCTTTCAGGGGTTGCCCGATACGCAGTATTTT. It yields the protein CASSAFQGLPDTQYF. V gene TRBV7-9 combines with J gene TRBJ2-3; D might be TRBD1 (6 bases). Trimming stripped 5 bases from V and 6 bases from J, with 18 bases between. The CDR3 is made up of 15 amino acids. Looked up from germline, CDR1 is SEHNR and CDR2 is FQNEAQ (reference sequence).

V usage is TRBV2 and J usage is TRBJ2-2; D is unresolved. Trimming took off 0 bases at V and 1 base at J, with 9 bases between the two ends. Germline V gene sequence: CDR1 SNHLY, CDR2 FYNNEI. This CDR3 contains 16 residues. CDR3 amino acids: CASSEAPARNTGELFF. The CDR3 region has the DNA TGTGCCAGCAGTGAAGCGCCGGCCAGGAACACCGGGGAGCTGTTTTTT.